This entry features one T cell receptor (beta chain) sequence. The data stem from a study of blood T cell repertoires in COVID-19. Study overall: COVID-19 samples from acute and convalescent phases originated in the United States, Italy and Spain.

Each participant's cohort was designated according to participant-reported clinical history. Authors' processing steps: Reference gene primer amplification gave nucleated cell count estimates. Assay: immunoSEQ multiplex PCR; the TCRdb copy retains only in-frame clones and omits some. Clone size and the V and J calls come from that table; the DNA yielded D and trimming. Here the sample spans some 150,000 clones, 85% to 90% being singletons. This TCR came from a woman aged 25 to 39 with acute COVID-19. Sequenced input: PBMCs or T cells enriched from blood (not recorded which).

CDR3 nucleotides: TGTGCCAGCAGTTTTCGTCACACCACCTACGAGCAGTACTTC. This sequence encodes CASSFRHTTYEQYF. This chain joins TRBV28 and TRBJ2-7; no clear D gene. CDR3 size: 14 residues. The germline V gene has CDR1 MDHEN and CDR2 SYDVKM. V lost 3 bases and J 2 bases, leaving 11 bases between the germline ends.